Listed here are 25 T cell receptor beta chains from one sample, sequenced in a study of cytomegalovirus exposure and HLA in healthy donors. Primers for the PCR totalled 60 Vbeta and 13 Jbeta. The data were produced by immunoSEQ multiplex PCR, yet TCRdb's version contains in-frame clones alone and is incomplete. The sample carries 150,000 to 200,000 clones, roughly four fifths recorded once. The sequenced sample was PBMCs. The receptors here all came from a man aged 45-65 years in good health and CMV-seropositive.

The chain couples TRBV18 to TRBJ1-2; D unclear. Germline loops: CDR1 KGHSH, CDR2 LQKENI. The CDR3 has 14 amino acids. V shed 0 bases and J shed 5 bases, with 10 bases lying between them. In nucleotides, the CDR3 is TGTGCCAGCTCACCACCCCTCCTGGAGTATGGCTACACCTTC. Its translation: CASSPPLLEYGYTF.

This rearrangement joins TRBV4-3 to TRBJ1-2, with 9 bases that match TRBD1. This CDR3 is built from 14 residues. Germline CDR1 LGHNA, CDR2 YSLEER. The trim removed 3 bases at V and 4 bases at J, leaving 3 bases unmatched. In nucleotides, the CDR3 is TGCGCCAGCAGCCAGCCGGGACAGGGCTATGGCTACACCTTC. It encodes CASSQPGQGYGYTF.

The CDR3 spells CASSYPGQVNTEAFF. The CDR3 coding sequence is TGTGCCAGCAGCTACCCCGGACAGGTGAACACTGAAGCTTTCTTT. The chain uses TRBV2 and TRBJ1-1, with 7 positions matching TRBD1. With V trimmed by 6 bases and J by 0 bases, 7 bases remained unmatched. Germline-derived CDR1 and CDR2 are SNHLY and FYNNEI. This CDR3 has 15 residues.

CDR3 sequence reads: CASSPGAGQGSSPLHF. CDR3 bases: TGCGCCAGCAGCCCGGGGGCGGGACAGGGAAGCTCACCCCTCCACTTT. V and J are TRBV5-1 and TRBJ1-6, with TRBD1 matching 9 bases. The CDR3 extends over 16 amino acids. Looked up from germline, CDR1 is SGHRS and CDR2 is YFSETQ. V trimming: 4 bases; J trimming: 10 bases; junction bases outside the gene matches: 12.

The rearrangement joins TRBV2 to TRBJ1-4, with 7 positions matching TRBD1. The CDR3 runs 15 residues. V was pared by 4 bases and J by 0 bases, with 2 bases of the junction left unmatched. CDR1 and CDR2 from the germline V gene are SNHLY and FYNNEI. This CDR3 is CASSVGTATNEKLFF. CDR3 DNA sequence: TGTGCCAGCAGTGTCGGGACAGCAACTAATGAAAAACTGTTTTTT.

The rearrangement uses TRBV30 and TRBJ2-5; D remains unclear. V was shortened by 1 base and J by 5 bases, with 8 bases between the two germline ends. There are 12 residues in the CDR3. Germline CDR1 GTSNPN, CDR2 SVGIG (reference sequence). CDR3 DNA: TGTGCCTGGAGTGGGGCTTTCGAGACCCAGTACTTC. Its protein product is CAWSGAFETQYF.

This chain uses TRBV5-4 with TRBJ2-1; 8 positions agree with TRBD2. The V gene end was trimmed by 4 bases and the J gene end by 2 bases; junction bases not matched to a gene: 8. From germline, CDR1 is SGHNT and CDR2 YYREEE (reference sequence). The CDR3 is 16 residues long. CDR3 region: CASSRGGTEAYNEQFF. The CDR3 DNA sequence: TGTGCCAGCAGCCGGGGGGGGACCGAAGCCTACAATGAGCAGTTCTTC.

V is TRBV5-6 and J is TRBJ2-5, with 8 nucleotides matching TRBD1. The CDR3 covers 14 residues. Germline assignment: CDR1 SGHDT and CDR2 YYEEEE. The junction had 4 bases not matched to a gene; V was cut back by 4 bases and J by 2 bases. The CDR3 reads CASSPGQDQETQYF. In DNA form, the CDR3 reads TGTGCCAGCAGCCCGGGACAGGATCAAGAGACCCAGTACTTC.

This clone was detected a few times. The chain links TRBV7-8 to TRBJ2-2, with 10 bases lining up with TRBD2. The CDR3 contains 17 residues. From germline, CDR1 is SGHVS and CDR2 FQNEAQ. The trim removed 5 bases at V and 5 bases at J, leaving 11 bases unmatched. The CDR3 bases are TGTGCCAGCAGCCCTCAGCAAGCGGGAGGGAATACCGGGGAGCTGTTTTTT. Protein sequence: CASSPQQAGGNTGELFF.

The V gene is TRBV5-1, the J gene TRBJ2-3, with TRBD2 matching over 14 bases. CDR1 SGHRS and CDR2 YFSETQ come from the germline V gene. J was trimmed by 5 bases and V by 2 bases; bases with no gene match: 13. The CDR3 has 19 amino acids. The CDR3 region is CASSFTLRLAGGPRDTQYF. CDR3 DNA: TGCGCCAGCAGCTTTACCCTCAGACTAGCGGGAGGGCCTAGAGATACGCAGTATTTT.

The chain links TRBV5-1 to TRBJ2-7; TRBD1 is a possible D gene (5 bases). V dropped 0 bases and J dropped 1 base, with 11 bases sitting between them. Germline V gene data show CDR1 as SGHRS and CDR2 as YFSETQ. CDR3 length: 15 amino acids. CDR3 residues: CASSLAWTSSYEQYF. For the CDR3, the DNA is TGCGCCAGCAGCTTGGCCTGGACAAGTTCCTACGAGCAGTACTTC.

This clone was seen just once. CDR3 sequence: CASSVGTDLEQYF. CDR3 in DNA: TGTGCCAGCAGCGTAGGGACAGATCTCGAGCAGTACTTC. The gene calls are TRBV9 and TRBJ2-7; maybe TRBD1 (6 bases). Trimming shortened V by 0 bases and J by 6 bases, and 10 bases separated the two germline ends. CDR3 length: 13 residues. Germline V gives CDR1 SGDLS, CDR2 YYNGEE.

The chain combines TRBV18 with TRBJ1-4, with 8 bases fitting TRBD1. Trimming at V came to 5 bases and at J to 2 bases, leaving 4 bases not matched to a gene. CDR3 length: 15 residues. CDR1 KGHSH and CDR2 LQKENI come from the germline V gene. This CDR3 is CASSARQGTNEKLFF. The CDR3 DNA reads TGTGCCAGCTCAGCACGACAGGGGACTAATGAAAAACTGTTTTTT.

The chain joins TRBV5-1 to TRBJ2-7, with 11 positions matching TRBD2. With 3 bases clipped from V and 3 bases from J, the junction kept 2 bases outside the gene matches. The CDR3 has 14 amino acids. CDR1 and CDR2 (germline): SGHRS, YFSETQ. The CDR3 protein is CASSSTSGSYEQYF. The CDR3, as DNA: TGCGCCAGCAGCTCCACTAGCGGGAGCTACGAGCAGTACTTC.

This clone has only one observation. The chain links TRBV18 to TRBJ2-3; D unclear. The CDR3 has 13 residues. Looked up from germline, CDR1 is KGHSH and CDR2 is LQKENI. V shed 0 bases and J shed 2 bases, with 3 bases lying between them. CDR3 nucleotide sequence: TGTGCCAGCTCACCACCGGCCACAGATACGCAGTATTTT. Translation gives CASSPPATDTQYF.

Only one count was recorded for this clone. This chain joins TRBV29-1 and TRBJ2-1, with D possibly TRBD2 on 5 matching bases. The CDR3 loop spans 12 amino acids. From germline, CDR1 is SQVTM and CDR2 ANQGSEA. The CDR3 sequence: CTRTYSYNEQFF. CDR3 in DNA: TGCACCCGGACTTACTCCTACAATGAGCAGTTCTTC.

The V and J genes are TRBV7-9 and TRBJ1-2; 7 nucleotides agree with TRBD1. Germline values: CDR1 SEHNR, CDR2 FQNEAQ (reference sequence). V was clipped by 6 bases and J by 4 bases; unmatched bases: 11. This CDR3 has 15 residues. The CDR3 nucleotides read TGTGCCAGCAGAGCACAGGGGAGAGGTGGCTATGGCTACACCTTC. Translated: CASRAQGRGGYGYTF.

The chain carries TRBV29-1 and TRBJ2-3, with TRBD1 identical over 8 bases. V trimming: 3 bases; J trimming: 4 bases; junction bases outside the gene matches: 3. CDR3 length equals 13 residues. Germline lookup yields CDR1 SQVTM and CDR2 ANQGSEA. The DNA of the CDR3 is TGCAGCGTTGAGGGACAGGTGGCAGATACGCAGTATTTT. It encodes CSVEGQVADTQYF.

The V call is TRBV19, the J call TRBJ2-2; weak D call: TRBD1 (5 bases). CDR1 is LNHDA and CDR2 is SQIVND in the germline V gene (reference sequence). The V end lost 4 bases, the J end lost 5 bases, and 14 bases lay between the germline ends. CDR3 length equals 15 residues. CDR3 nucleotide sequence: TGTGCCAGTAGTACCCGCAGGGAATATACCGGGGAGCTGTTTTTT. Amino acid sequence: CASSTRREYTGELFF. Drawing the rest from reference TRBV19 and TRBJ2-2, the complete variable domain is DGGITQSPKYLFRKEGQNVTLSCEQNLNHDAMYWYRQDPGQGLRLIYYSQIVNDFQKGDIAEGYSVSREKKESFPLTVTSAQKNPTAFYLCASSTRREYTGELFFGEGSRLTVL.

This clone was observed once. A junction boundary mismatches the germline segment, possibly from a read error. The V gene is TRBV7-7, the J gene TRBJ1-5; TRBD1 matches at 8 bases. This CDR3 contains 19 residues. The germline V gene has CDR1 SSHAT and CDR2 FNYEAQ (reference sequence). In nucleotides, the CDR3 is TGTGCTAGCAGCATACTCGACCCGACAGGGGTGTTCGTGTATCAGCCCCAGCATTTT. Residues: CASSILDPTGVFVYQPQHF.

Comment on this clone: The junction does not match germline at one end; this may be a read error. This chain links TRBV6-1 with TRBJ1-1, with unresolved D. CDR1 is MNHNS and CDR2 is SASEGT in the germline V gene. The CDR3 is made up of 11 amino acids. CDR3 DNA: TGTGCCAGCAAAGGTTCGGTCGTGGAGGTTTTT. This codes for CASKGSVVEVF.

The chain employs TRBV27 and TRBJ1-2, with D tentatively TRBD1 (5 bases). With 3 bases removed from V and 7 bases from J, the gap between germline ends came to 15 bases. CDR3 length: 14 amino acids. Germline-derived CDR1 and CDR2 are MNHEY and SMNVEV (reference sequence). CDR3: CASSFLDSSGGYTF. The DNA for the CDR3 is TGTGCCAGCAGTTTCCTAGACAGTTCGGGTGGCTACACCTTC.

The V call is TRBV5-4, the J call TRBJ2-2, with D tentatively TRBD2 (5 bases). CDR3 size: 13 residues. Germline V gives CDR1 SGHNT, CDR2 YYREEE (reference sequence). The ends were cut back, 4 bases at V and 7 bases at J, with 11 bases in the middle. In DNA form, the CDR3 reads TGTGCCAGCAGCCCTCCGGGAAGCGGGGAGCTGTTTTTT. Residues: CASSPPGSGELFF.

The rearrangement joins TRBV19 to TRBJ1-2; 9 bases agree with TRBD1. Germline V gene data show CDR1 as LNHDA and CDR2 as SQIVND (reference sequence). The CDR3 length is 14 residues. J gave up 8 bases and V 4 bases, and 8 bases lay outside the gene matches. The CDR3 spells CASSTRQGVGGYTF. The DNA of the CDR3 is TGTGCCAGTAGTACCAGACAGGGGGTAGGAGGCTACACCTTC.

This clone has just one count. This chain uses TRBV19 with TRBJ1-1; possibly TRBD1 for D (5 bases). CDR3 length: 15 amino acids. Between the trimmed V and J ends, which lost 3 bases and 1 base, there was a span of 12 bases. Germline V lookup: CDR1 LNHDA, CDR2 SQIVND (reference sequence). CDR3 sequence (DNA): TGTGCCAGTAGTATCCCGGGGGTACGGAACACTGAAGCTTTCTTT. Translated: CASSIPGVRNTEAFF.